The clone carrying this TCR beta chain was detected once. Its antigen is undetermined. These data originate in a study of graft-versus-host responses after intestinal transplantation. Method: immunoSEQ multiplex PCR; TCRdb's copy keeps in-frame clones and lacks some. The sample comprises some 96,000 clones, about 90% of which are singletons, and around 0.86% rests with the top ten. Germline CDR1 SGHRS, CDR2 YFSETQ. This CDR3 region has 14 residues. The J segment lost 5 bases and the V segment lost 2 bases, leaving 4 bases of the junction unmatched. This rearrangement joins TRBV5-1 to TRBJ1-1; 9 bases are a match to TRBD1. The TCR was taken from a human donor who was the organ donor for an intestinal transplant. The source material was unstimulated CD4+ T cells sorted from spleen or lymph node cells, sampled before transplant. CDR3 bases: TGCGCCAGCAGCTTTACAGGGGGCGAAACTGAAGCTTTCTTT. This encodes CASSFTGGETEAFF.